The clone carrying this TCR beta chain was recorded only once. This sample is part of a study of OX40 agonist ivuxolimab in advanced cancers. This CDR3 has 17 residues. V was pared by 1 base and J by 1 base, with 5 bases of the junction left unmatched. CDR1 is SGHDN and CDR2 is FVKESK in the germline V gene. Assay: immunoSEQ multiplex PCR; the TCRdb copy retains only in-frame clones and omits some. Of 60,000 to 75,000 clones listed, approximately 88% were seen once; the top ten hold 7.9%. The clonotype comes from an adult with an advanced solid tumor such as melanoma, head and neck, liver or kidney cancer. This chain uses TRBV14 with TRBJ1-4; the match to TRBD1 covers 8 bases. The material was CD4+ or CD8+ T cells sorted from blood, obtained in a trial of the OX40 agonist ivuxolimab. The CDR3 DNA sequence: TGTGCCAGCAGCCAAGGCTATGACAGGGGAACTAATGAAAAACTGTTTTTT. Translated, it gives CASSQGYDRGTNEKLFF.